The 23 T cell receptor beta chains given below trace back to one sample, sequenced in a study of blood T cell repertoires in COVID-19 (dated by TCRdb to about 2020). Libraries came from the immunoSEQ multiplex PCR assay. What TCRdb holds here is the immuneACCESS table cut down to in-frame rearrangements. Part of the clones is not present; checked against another copy, under half of the missing clones reflect an unresolved V gene, and the others are unexplained. The sample profile shows about 160,000 clones; around nine tenths of them were found once. Of the sample, 9% to 12% is held by the ten largest clones. The sample comprised peripheral blood. All receptors come from a woman aged 70 to 79 with COVID-19, enrolled during active disease.

V and J are TRBV15 and TRBJ1-1; 7 bases line up with TRBD1. Trimming at V came to 5 bases and at J to 1 base, leaving 10 bases not matched to a gene. Germline CDR1 is LNHNV and CDR2 is YYDKDF (reference sequence). CDR3 size: 16 residues. CDR3: CATSGPSRGENTEAFF. The CDR3 DNA reads as TGTGCCACCAGCGGACCCTCCAGGGGGGAGAACACTGAAGCTTTCTTT.

The chain is built from TRBV6-5 and TRBJ1-6; TRBD1 matches at 7 bases. Trimming took 6 bases from V and 10 from J; bases not matched to a gene: 6. This CDR3 is built from 13 residues. Germline V gene sequence: CDR1 MNHEY, CDR2 SVGAGI. The CDR3 region has the DNA TGTGCCAGCAGGCCCGACAGGGACTCACCCCTCCACTTT. It specifies CASRPDRDSPLHF.

The V and J genes are TRBV3-1 (or the pseudogene TRBV3-2) and TRBJ2-7, with 13 bases aligning to TRBD2. The CDR3 runs 15 residues. CDR1 is LGHDT and CDR2 is YNNKEL in the germline V gene (reference sequence). Trimming cost V 4 bases and J 3 bases; bases outside gene matches: 3. DNA of the CDR3: TGTGCCAGCAGCCCGGGGACTAGCGGGGACTACGAGCAGTACTTC. The encoded protein is CASSPGTSGDYEQYF.

This clone has a handful of counts. CDR3 sequence reads: CASSPPVLQTGSPLHF. The CDR3 region has the DNA TGTGCCAGCTCACCACCGGTGCTCCAGACGGGGTCACCCCTCCACTTT. V and J are TRBV18 and TRBJ1-6; no definite D call. The CDR3 runs 16 residues. The V gene's germline CDR1 is KGHSH and CDR2 LQKENI. Between the trimmed V and J ends, which lost 0 bases and 10 bases, there was a span of 16 bases.

This clone appeared once. The J gene is TRBJ1-5, the V gene TRBV28, with 9 bases matching TRBD1. The CDR3 spans 16 residues. Germline CDR1 is MDHEN and CDR2 is SYDVKM. J lost 2 bases, V lost 4 bases, and 6 bases had no gene match. CDR3 bases: TGTGCCAGCAGTTCCCTGACAGGGGGAGGCAATCAGCCCCAGCATTTT. It specifies CASSSLTGGGNQPQHF.

The V gene is TRBV9, the J gene TRBJ1-1, with D perhaps TRBD1 (6 bases). In germline, CDR1 is SGDLS, CDR2 YYNGEE. CDR3 length: 14 amino acids. The germline V and J ends were trimmed by 4 bases and 10 bases, with 20 bases remaining between them. CDR3 sequence: CASSSRPGTFRAFF. The CDR3 coding sequence is TGTGCCAGCAGCTCGAGACCCGGGACATTTAGAGCTTTCTTT.

The chain has TRBV18 and TRBJ1-3; the D is unclear. CDR1 is KGHSH and CDR2 is LQKENI in the germline V gene. V gave up 0 bases and J gave up 0 bases, with 9 bases separating them. This CDR3 contains 16 residues. This CDR3 reads CASSPPGILSGNTIYF. CDR3 bases: TGTGCCAGCTCACCACCCGGGATCCTCTCTGGAAACACCATATATTTT.

The chain couples TRBV19 to TRBJ1-1, with D possibly being TRBD1 (6 bases). Germline CDR1 and CDR2: LNHDA and SQIVND (reference sequence). The CDR3 consists of 16 residues. Deletions cut 0 bases from V and 5 bases from J, with 16 bases between. CDR3 region: CASSIEGHSRGTEAFF. The CDR3 bases are TGTGCCAGTAGTATAGAGGGACACTCAAGAGGGACTGAAGCTTTCTTT.

In DNA, the CDR3 is TGCGCCAGCAGCCCCCCCCCACGGGGTGGGGCCAACGTCCTGACTTTC. As protein: CASSPPPRGGANVLTF. The chain joins TRBV4-1 to TRBJ2-6; D may be TRBD2 (5 bases). This CDR3 is 16 amino acids long. Germline V lookup: CDR1 MGHRA, CDR2 YSYEKL. The ends were cut back, 4 bases at V and 3 bases at J, with 13 bases in the middle.

This chain joins TRBV7-6 and TRBJ1-3; no firm D call. V was shortened by 5 bases and J by 1 base, with 9 bases between the two germline ends. The CDR3 spans 14 residues. Germline loops: CDR1 SGHVS, CDR2 FNYEAQ. The CDR3: CASSGSGSGNTIYF. As DNA, the CDR3 is TGTGCCAGCAGCGGGAGTGGGTCTGGAAACACCATATATTTT.

The J gene is TRBJ1-1, the V gene TRBV29-1; unclear D gene. Trimming shortened V by 2 bases and J by 4 bases, and 5 bases separated the two germline ends. The CDR3 contains 11 residues. Germline V gives CDR1 SQVTM, CDR2 ANQGSEA. CDR3 nucleotides: TGCAGCGTTGAATTGGCCACTGAAGCTTTCTTT. It specifies CSVELATEAFF.

The rearrangement links TRBV6-6 to TRBJ1-5; no reliable D call. The CDR3 contains 16 residues. In germline, CDR1 is MNHNY, CDR2 SVGAGI (reference sequence). V shed 8 bases and J shed 0 bases, with 17 bases lying between them. The CDR3 region is CASSKRVGDSNQPQHF. As DNA, the CDR3 is TGTGCCAGCTCTAAGAGGGTCGGCGATAGCAATCAGCCCCAGCATTTT.

This chain links TRBV2 with TRBJ2-5; no clear D. The V end was cut by 4 bases, the J end by 4 bases, with 10 bases between. Germline lookup yields CDR1 SNHLY and CDR2 FYNNEI. This CDR3 has 13 amino acids. The CDR3: CASSGSGIETQYF. The CDR3 DNA is TGTGCCAGCAGTGGTTCAGGTATAGAGACCCAGTACTTC.

This rearrangement joins TRBV5-1 to TRBJ2-2; D is perhaps TRBD1 (6 bases). The CDR3 is 16 amino acids. V lost 4 bases and J 2 bases, leaving 15 bases between the germline ends. Germline loops: CDR1 SGHRS, CDR2 YFSETQ. The CDR3 reads CASSLTGTQNTGELFF. DNA for the CDR3: TGCGCCAGCAGCCTCACCGGGACACAAAACACCGGGGAGCTGTTTTTT.

This chain joins TRBV9 and TRBJ1-1; no definite D call. In germline, CDR1 is SGDLS, CDR2 YYNGEE. Trimming removed 3 bases at V and 6 bases at J, with 21 bases between. The CDR3 is 16 residues long. The DNA for the CDR3 is TGTGCCAGCAGCGGGTCAGGAAGTGGGGTCGGGGCTGAAGCTTTCTTT. Protein sequence: CASSGSGSGVGAEAFF.

The gene calls are TRBV4-1 and TRBJ1-1, with a weak D call TRBD1 (6 bases). Trimming took off 4 bases at V and 0 bases at J, with 15 bases between the two ends. Germline values: CDR1 MGHRA, CDR2 YSYEKL. The length of the CDR3 is 16 residues. CDR3 in amino acids: CASSPYGGRMNTEAFF. The CDR3 DNA reads as TGCGCCAGCAGCCCTTACGGGGGGCGAATGAACACTGAAGCTTTCTTT.

The gene calls are TRBV9 and TRBJ2-3; D may be TRBD1 (6 bases). CDR3 length: 12 amino acids. The ends were cut back, 4 bases at V and 7 bases at J, with 10 bases in the middle. Germline-derived CDR1 and CDR2 are SGDLS and YYNGEE. CDR3 nucleotide sequence: TGTGCCAGCAGCCCGCAGGGGTATACGCAGTATTTT. Its protein is CASSPQGYTQYF. Complete variable domain (other parts from reference TRBV9 and TRBJ2-3): DSGVTQTPKHLITATGQRVTLRCSPRSGDLSVYWYQQSLDQGLQFLIQYYNGEERAKGNILERFSAQQFPDLHSELNLSSLELGDSALYFCASSPQGYTQYFGPGTRLTVL.

The V gene is TRBV4-1, the J gene TRBJ2-5, with 8 bases aligning to TRBD1. The CDR3 is 14 residues long. CDR1 and CDR2 (germline): MGHRA, YSYEKL. The junction had 10 bases not matched to a gene; V was cut back by 8 bases and J by 5 bases. This CDR3 reads CASSRPGGSETQYF. CDR3 nucleotides: TGCGCCAGCTCTAGACCAGGGGGCTCTGAGACCCAGTACTTC.

The J gene is TRBJ2-2, the V gene TRBV7-9; TRBD1 might be the D (5 bases). The ends were cut back, 5 bases at V and 1 base at J, with 14 bases in the middle. There are 16 residues in the CDR3. Germline values: CDR1 SEHNR, CDR2 FQNEAQ (reference sequence). DNA of the CDR3: TGTGCCAGCAGCACCGAGACAGCGCTGAACACCGGGGAGCTGTTTTTT. The encoded protein is CASSTETALNTGELFF.

This sequence joins TRBV5-1 and TRBJ1-5; D unresolved. Trimming took 0 bases from V and 3 from J, leaving 7 bases between them. This CDR3 has 14 residues. Germline-derived CDR1 and CDR2 are SGHRS and YFSETQ. The chain's CDR3 is CASSLAGDNQPQHF. CDR3 DNA: TGCGCCAGCAGCTTGGCGGGAGACAATCAGCCCCAGCATTTT.

The chain recombines TRBV6-1 with TRBJ2-2; 7 positions match TRBD1. The germline gives CDR1 MNHNS, CDR2 SASEGT. The V and J ends lost 4 bases and 10 bases, in that order; junction bases with no gene match: 15. The CDR3 runs to 16 residues. For the CDR3, the DNA is TGTGCCAGCAGTGTTTTGAGGATTGAGGGGGCTGAGGAGCTGTTTTTT. It yields the protein CASSVLRIEGAEELFF.

The V call is TRBV7-9, the J call TRBJ1-1; D remains unclear. CDR1 SEHNR and CDR2 FQNEAQ come from the germline V gene (reference sequence). V gave up 7 bases and J gave up 1 base, with 13 bases separating them. The CDR3 has 14 residues. CDR3: CASTFQDANTEAFF. The DNA of the CDR3 is TGTGCCAGCACTTTCCAGGATGCGAACACTGAAGCTTTCTTT. The variable domain in full, with the rest retrieved from reference TRBV7-9 and TRBJ1-1, is DTGVSQNPRHKITKRGQNVTFRCDPISEHNRLYWYRQTLGQGPEFLTYFQNEAQLEKSRLLSDRFSAERPKGSFSTLEIQRTEQGDSAMYLCASTFQDANTEAFFGQGTRLTVV.

This chain connects TRBV9 to TRBJ1-5, with D unresolved. CDR3 size: 14 residues. The germline V gene encodes CDR1 SGDLS and CDR2 YYNGEE. Trimming cost V 0 bases and J 4 bases, with 8 bases left between them. The CDR3 sequence: CASSVGSGNQPQHF. The CDR3 DNA follows: TGTGCCAGCAGCGTAGGGAGTGGGAATCAGCCCCAGCATTTT.